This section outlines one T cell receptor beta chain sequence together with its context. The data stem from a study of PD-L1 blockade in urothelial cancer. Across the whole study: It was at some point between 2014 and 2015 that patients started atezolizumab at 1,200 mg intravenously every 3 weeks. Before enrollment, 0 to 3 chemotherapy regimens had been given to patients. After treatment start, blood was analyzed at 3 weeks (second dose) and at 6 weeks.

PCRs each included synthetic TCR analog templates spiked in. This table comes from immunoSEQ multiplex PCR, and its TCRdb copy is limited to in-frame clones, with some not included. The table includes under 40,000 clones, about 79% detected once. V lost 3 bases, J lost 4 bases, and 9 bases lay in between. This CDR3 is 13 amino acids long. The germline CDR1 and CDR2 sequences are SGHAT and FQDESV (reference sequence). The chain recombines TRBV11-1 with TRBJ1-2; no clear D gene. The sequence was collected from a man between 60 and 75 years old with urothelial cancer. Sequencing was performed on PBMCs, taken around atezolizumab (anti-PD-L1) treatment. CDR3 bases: TGTGCCAGCAGCTTGGTTTCGGGCTATGGCTACACCTTC. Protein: CASSLVSGYGYTF.